This TCR beta chain originates from a study of shared clonotypes between healthy human individuals. Study information: Donors consisted of a couple of women and a few men between 18 and 49. Study-level findings and limits: Limited genetic and exposure-history diversity came from having few donors. An effect of sequencing depth on clonotype sharing among donors was expected.

The ends were cut back, 7 bases at V and 4 bases at J, with 22 bases in the middle. Per the germline V gene, CDR1 is SQVTM and CDR2 is ANQGSEA. The CDR3 is 16 residues long. Profiled with immunoSEQ multiplex PCR; TCRdb holds only in-frame clones, not every one. The sample shows some 480,000 clones, around three quarters of them seen only once. Healthy HIV-negative adults with no recent acute infections or vaccinations were recruited as donors. As for this clone: The antigen is unknown.

V is TRBV29-1 and J is TRBJ2-2; possibly TRBD1 for D (6 bases). The sequenced material came from PBMCs. This receptor was identified in a woman between 40 and 50 years old in good health. Some clones in this sample may be carry-over from other donors' samples. The CDR3 is CSATHFSDRRTGELFF. The DNA of the CDR3 is TGCAGCGCGACACATTTCTCAGACAGGCGCACCGGGGAGCTGTTTTTT.